A selection of T cell receptor beta chains follows, all from one sample in a study of T cell changes during pregnancy in multiple sclerosis. The assay was immunoSEQ multiplex PCR, and TCRdb's table has in-frame clones only and misses some. The sample records about 70,000 clones, 90% to 95% being singletons. Sample: peripheral blood, taken in the third trimester of pregnancy. The receptors derive from a female donor with multiple sclerosis, enrolled in a pregnancy study. The CDR3 runs from the conserved cysteine through the conserved F or W. A D gene is named only where the DNA matches it firmly.

V	J	D	DNA	CDR3
TRBV7-3	TRBJ2-2	-	TGTGCCAGCAGCAGTGAGGGGGTCACCGGGGAGCTGTTTTTT	CASSSEGVTGELFF
TRBV9	TRBJ2-1	-	TGTGCCAGCAGCGTAGATCGTGAGCAGTTCTTC	CASSVDREQFF
TRBV19	TRBJ2-7	-	TGTGCCAGTAGTATGGGGCGTAAGGTCCACGAGCAGTACTTC	CASSMGRKVHEQYF
TRBV11-2	TRBJ2-5	TRBD2	TGTGCCAGCAGCCGACTAGCGGGGACAGAGACCCAGTACTTC	CASSRLAGTETQYF
TRBV7-9	TRBJ2-7	TRBD1	TGTGCCAGCGGTCCAACAGGGGGGTCGGGGCAGTACTTC	CASGPTGGSGQYF
TRBV6-1	TRBJ2-1	-	TGTGCCAGCAGTGAAGACAGGTACAATGAGCAGTTCTTC	CASSEDRYNEQFF
TRBV6-1	TRBJ1-5	TRBD1	TGTGCCAGCAACGCACTCACAGGGGCCTATGATCCCCAGCATTTT	CASNALTGAYDPQHF
TRBV5-1	TRBJ2-7	-	TGCGCCAGCAGCCCTGGAGGGCGCTCCCCTGAAGAGCAGTACTTC	CASSPGGRSPEEQYF
TRBV19	TRBJ2-5	TRBD2	TGTGCCAGTAGTCCGCTAGCGGGAGGGCCGGAGACCCAGTACTTC	CASSPLAGGPETQYF
TRBV11-2	TRBJ2-5	TRBD2	TGTGCCAGCAGTTTACTAGCGGGCATCCAAGAGACCCAGTACTTC	CASSLLAGIQETQYF